The clone carrying this T cell receptor (beta chain) was seen only a few times. The beta constant-region primer was an equimolar mix of two oligonucleotides covering TRBC1 and TRBC2. TCRdb re-called the UMI-ligation and nested PCR reads through MiXCR, storing one row per CDR3 protein. Among 84,000 or so distinct CDR3 sequences listed, 5.5% to 8.5% were seen once. This sample is part of a study of naive and memory T cell subsets. With 5 bases removed from V and 4 bases from J, the gap between germline ends came to 17 bases. The CDR3 has 15 amino acids. The chain couples TRBV12-3 or TRBV12-4 to TRBJ1-2; perhaps TRBD1 as D (6 bases). The sample comprised central memory CD4+ T cells from blood. This TCR derives from a human donor in good health. The CDR3 reads CASSPHRGRSYGYTF. As DNA, the CDR3 is TGTGCCAGCAGTCCCCACCGGGGGCGGAGCTATGGCTACACCTTC.